Below, one T cell receptor beta chain is given with its context. Antigen: not known. Each donor was healthy, and each was a bone marrow donor. The PCR had 60 Vbeta and 13 Jbeta primers. Only in-frame clones appear in the TCRdb table, and some are missing; sequencing was by immunoSEQ multiplex PCR. The data hold about 170,000 clones, with more than 80% observed a single time. This sample is drawn from a study of cytomegalovirus exposure and HLA in healthy donors. Broader study findings: Reported performance of the classifier showed diagnosis of cytomegalovirus status with high specificity and sensitivity. The authors listed some 150 TCR beta chains as cytomegalovirus-associated.

Trimming cost V 6 bases and J 5 bases; bases outside gene matches: 8. The CDR3 totals 14 residues. CDR1 is LNHDA and CDR2 is SQIVND in the germline V gene (reference sequence). The sequence derives from a woman aged 18-29 years in good health and CMV-seropositive. J is TRBJ2-7 and V is TRBV19; TRBD1 matches at 9 bases. Sequencing input: PBMCs. CDR3 coding DNA: TGTGCCAGTAGAGGGACAGGGTCTTTGGACGAGCAGTACTTC. It encodes CASRGTGSLDEQYF. Drawing the rest from reference TRBV19 and TRBJ2-7, the complete variable domain is DGGITQSPKYLFRKEGQNVTLSCEQNLNHDAMYWYRQDPGQGLRLIYYSQIVNDFQKGDIAEGYSVSREKKESFPLTVTSAQKNPTAFYLCASRGTGSLDEQYFGPGTRLTVT.